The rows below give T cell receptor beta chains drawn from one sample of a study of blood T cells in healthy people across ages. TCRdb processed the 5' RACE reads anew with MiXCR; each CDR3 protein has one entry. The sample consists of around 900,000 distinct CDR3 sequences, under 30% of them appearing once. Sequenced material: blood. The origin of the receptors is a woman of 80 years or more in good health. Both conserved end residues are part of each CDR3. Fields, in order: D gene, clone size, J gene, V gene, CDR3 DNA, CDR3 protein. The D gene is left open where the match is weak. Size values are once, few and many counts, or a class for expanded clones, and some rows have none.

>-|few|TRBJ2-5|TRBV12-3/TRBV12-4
TGTGCCAGCAGTTTAACCCCTAAAGAGACCCAGTACTTC
CASSLTPKETQYF
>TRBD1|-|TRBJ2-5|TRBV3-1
TGTGCCAGCAGCCACGTGGGGACAGGGGGGGAGACCCAGTACTTC
CASSHVGTGGETQYF
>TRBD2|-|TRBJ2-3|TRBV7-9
TGTGCCAGCAGCTTAGCGGGCCTAGCGGGAGTGGCAGATACGCAGTATTTT
CASSLAGLAGVADTQYF
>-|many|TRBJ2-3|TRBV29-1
TGCAGCGTTGGTCCCAGGCCAGATACGCAGTATTTT
CSVGPRPDTQYF
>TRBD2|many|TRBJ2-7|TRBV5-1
TGCGCCAGCAGCCGGACCCTGACTAGCGGGGGGGCCTACGAGCAGTACTTC
CASSRTLTSGGAYEQYF
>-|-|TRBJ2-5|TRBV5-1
TGCGCCAGCAGCTCGATGGACCGAGAGACCCAGTACTTC
CASSSMDRETQYF
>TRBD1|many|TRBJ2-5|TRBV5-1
TGCGCCAGCAGCTTTAACGCCGGGACAGGTCAAGAGACCCAGTACTTC
CASSFNAGTGQETQYF
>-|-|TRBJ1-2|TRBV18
TGTGCCAGCTCACCACTCGGGGCAGACTATGGCTACACCTTC
CASSPLGADYGYTF
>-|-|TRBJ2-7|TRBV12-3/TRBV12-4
TGTGCCAGCAGTTTCGGGCAGGGTTTCAATGAGCAGTACTTC
CASSFGQGFNEQYF
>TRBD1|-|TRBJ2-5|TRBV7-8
TGTGCCAGCAGCGTCGGTGACAGGGTTGAGACCCAGTACTTC
CASSVGDRVETQYF
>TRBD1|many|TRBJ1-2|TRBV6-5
TGTGCCAGCAGTTACACACAGGGGGCTTATGGCTACACCTTC
CASSYTQGAYGYTF
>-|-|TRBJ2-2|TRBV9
TGTGCCAGCAGCGCCGGATTCACCGGGGAGCTGTTTTTT
CASSAGFTGELFF
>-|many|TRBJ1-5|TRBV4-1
TGCGCCAGCAGCCAAGTGACAGCCTATGGCGATCAGCCCCAGCATTTT
CASSQVTAYGDQPQHF
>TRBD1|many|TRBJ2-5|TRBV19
TGTGCCAGTAGAAGACAGGGTACGGAGACCCAGTACTTC
CASRRQGTETQYF
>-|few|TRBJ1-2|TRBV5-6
TGTGCCAGCAGCCTGCAAGGGCTGAACGATAACTATGGCTACACCTTC
CASSLQGLNDNYGYTF
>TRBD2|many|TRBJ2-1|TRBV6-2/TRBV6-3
TGTGCCAGCAGTTACTCGGGTAGCGGGGGGGTTTACAATGAGCAGTTCTTC
CASSYSGSGGVYNEQFF
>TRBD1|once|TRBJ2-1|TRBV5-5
TGTGCCAGCAGTTCGGGACAGCTTGAGCAGTTCTTC
CASSSGQLEQFF
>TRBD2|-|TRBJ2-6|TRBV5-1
TGCGCCAGCAGCTTACTTCGGACGGGGGGGATCTCTGGGGCCAACGTCCTGACTTTC
CASSLLRTGGISGANVLTF
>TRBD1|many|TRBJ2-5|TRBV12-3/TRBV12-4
TGTGCCAGCAGCATCACAGGGGGCGGAGAGACCCAGTACTTC
CASSITGGGETQYF
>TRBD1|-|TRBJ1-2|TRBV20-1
TGCAGTGCTAAAACCGGGACAGGGGAAGGCTACACCTTC
CSAKTGTGEGYTF